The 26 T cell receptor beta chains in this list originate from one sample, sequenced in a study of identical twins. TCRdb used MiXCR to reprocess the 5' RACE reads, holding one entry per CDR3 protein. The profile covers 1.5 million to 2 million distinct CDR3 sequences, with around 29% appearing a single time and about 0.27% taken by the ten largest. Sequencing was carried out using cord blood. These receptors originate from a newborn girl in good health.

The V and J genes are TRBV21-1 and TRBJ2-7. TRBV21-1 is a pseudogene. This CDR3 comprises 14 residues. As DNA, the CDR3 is TGTGCCAGCAGCAATTGTGACAGCTCCTACGAGCAGTACTTC. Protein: CASSNCDSSYEQYF.

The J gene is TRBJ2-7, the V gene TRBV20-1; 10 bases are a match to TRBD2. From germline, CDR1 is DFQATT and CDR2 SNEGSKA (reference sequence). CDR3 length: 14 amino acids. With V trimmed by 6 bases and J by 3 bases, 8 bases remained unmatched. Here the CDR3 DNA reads TGCAGTGCGTACGGGACTAGCGACCGCTACGAGCAGTACTTC. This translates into CSAYGTSDRYEQYF.

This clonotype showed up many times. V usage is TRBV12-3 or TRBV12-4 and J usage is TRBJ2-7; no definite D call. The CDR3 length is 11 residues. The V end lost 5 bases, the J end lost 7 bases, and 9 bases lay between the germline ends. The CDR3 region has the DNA TGTGCCAGCAGTCGAGGCGTGGAGCAGTACTTC. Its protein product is CASSRGVEQYF.

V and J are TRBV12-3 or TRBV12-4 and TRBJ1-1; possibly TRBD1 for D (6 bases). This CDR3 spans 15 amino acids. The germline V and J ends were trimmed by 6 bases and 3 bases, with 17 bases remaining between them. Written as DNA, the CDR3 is TGTGCCAGCAGGTCGGGGGGGACAAGCTACACTGAAGCTTTCTTT. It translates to CASRSGGTSYTEAFF.

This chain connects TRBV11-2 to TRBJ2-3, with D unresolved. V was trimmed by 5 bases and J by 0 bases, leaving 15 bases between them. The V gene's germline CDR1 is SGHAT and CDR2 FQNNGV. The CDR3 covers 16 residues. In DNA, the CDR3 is TGTGCCAGCAGCCCTACGGGCGTGCTTAGCACAGATACGCAGTATTTT. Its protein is CASSPTGVLSTDTQYF.

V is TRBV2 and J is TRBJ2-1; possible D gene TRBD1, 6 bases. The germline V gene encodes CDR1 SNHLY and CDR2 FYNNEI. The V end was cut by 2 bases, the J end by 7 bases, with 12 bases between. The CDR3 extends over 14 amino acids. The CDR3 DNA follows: TGTGCCAGCAGTGAACCACGGCAGGGGAATGAGCAGTTCTTC. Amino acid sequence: CASSEPRQGNEQFF.

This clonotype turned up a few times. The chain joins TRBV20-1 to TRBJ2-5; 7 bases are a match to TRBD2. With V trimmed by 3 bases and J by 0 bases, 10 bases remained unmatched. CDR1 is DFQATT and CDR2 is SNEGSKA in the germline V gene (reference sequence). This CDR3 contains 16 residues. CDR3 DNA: TGCAGTGCTAGGCCCCGGCGGGGGTTCCACCAAGAGACCCAGTACTTC. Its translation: CSARPRRGFHQETQYF.

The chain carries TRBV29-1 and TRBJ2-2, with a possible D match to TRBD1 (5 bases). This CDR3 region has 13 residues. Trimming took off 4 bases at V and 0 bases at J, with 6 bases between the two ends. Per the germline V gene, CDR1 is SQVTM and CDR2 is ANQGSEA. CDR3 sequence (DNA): TGCAGCGTTGGCAGGGCGAACACCGGGGAGCTGTTTTTT. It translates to CSVGRANTGELFF.

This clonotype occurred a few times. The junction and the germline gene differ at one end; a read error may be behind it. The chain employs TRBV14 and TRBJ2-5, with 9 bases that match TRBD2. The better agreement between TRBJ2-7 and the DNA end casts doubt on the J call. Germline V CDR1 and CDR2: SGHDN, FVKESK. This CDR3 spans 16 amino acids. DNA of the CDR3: TGTGCCAGTAGCCAAGATTCACCACTAGCGGGTTACGAGCAGTACTTC. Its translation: CASSQDSPLAGYEQYF.

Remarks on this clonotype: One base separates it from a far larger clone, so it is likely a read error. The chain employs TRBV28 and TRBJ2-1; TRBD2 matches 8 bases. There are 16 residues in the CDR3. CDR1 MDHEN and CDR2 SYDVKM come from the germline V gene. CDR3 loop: CASSLGSGSSYIEQFF. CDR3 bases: TGTGCCAGCAGTTTAGGGAGCGGGAGCTCCTACATTGAGCAGTTCTTC.

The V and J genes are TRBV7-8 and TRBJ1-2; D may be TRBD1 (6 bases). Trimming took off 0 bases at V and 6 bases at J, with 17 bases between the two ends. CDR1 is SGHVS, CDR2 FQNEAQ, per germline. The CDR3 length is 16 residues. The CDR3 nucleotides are TGTGCCAGCAGCTTAGCCTACAGGGCAGATGGGAATGGCTACACCTTC. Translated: CASSLAYRADGNGYTF.

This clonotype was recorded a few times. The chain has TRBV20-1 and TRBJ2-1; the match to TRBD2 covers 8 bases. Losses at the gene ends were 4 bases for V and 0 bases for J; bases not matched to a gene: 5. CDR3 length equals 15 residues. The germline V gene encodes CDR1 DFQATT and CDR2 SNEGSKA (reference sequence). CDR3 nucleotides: TGCAGTGCTAAAGGCGGGGGGCGCTCCTACAATGAGCAGTTCTTC. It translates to CSAKGGGRSYNEQFF.

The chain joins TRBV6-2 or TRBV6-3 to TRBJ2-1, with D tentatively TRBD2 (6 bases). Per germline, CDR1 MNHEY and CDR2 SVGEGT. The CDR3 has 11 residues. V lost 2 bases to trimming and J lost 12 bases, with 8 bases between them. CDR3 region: CASSYPEGQFF. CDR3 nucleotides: TGTGCCAGCAGTTACCCGGAGGGGCAGTTCTTC.

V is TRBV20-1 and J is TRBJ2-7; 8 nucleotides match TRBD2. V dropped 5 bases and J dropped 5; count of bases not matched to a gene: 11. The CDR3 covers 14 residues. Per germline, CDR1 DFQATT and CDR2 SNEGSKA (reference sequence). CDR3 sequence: CSAPTREGRDEQYF. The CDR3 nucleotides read TGCAGTGCTCCCACACGGGAGGGCCGGGACGAGCAGTACTTC.

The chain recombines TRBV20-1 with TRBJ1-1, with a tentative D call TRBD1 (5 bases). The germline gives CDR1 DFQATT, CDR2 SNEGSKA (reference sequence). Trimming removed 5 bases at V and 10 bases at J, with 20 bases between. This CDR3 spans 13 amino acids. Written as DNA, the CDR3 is TGCAGTGCTCATCAGCAGGGTAGGGTAGGAGCTTTCTTT. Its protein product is CSAHQQGRVGAFF.

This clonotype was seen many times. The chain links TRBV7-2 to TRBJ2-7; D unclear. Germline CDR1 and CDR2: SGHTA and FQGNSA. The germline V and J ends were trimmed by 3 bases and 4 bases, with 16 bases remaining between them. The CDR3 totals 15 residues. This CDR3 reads CASSFEGLIPYEQYF. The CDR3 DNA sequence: TGTGCCAGCAGCTTTGAAGGATTAATCCCGTACGAGCAGTACTTC.

In DNA form, the CDR3 reads TGTGCCACCCAGACAGGGGGTTTAGGTCGGCCCCAGCATTTT. This gives the protein CATQTGGLGRPQHF. The chain couples TRBV28 to TRBJ1-5; TRBD1 aligns across 9 bases. CDR3 length equals 14 residues. J gave up 9 bases and V 10 bases, and 13 bases lay outside the gene matches. Germline lookup yields CDR1 MDHEN and CDR2 SYDVKM.

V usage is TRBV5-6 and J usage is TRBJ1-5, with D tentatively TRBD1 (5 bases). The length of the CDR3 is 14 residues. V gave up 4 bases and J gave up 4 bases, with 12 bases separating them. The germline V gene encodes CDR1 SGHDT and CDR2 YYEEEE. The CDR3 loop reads CASSGSGRNQPQHF. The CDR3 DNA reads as TGTGCCAGCAGCGGCTCGGGGCGTAATCAGCCCCAGCATTTT.

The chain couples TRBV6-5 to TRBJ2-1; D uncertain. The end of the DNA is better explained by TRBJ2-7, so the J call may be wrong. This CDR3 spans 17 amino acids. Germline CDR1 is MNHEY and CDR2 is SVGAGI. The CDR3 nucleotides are TGTGCCAGCAGTTACTCCTTAGGGCAGAGCTCCTACAATGAGCAGTACTTC. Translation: CASSYSLGQSSYNEQYF.

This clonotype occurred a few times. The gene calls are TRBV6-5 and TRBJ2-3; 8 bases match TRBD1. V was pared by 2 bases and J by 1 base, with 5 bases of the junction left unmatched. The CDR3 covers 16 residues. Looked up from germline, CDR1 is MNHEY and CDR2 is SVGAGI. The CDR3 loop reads CASSYRTGRGTDTQYF. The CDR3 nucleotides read TGTGCCAGCAGTTACCGGACAGGGAGAGGCACAGATACGCAGTATTTT.

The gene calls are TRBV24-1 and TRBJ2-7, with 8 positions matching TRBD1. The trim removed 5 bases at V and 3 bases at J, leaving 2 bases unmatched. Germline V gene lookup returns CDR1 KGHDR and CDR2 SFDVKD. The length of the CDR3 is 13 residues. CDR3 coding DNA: TGTGCCACCAGTGGGACAGGGTACTACGAGCAGTACTTC. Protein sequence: CATSGTGYYEQYF.

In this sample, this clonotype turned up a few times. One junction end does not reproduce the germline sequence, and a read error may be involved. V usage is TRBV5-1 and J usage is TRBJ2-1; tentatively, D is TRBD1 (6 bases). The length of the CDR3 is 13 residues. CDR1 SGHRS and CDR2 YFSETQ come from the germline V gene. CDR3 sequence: CVSSLGQYNEQFF. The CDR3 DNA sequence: TGCGTCAGCAGCTTAGGACAGTACAATGAGCAGTTCTTC.

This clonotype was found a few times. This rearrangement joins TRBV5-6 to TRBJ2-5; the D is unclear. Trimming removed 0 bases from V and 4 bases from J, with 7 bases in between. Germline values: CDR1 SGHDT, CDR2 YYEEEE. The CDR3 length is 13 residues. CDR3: CASSLADGETQYF. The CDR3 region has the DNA TGTGCCAGCAGCTTGGCTGATGGAGAGACCCAGTACTTC. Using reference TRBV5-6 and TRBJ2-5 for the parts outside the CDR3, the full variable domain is DAGVTQSPTHLIKTRGQQVTLRCSPKSGHDTVSWYQQALGQGPQFIFQYYEEEERQRGNFPDRFSGHQFPNYSSELNVNALLLGDSALYLCASSLADGETQYFGPGTRLLVL.

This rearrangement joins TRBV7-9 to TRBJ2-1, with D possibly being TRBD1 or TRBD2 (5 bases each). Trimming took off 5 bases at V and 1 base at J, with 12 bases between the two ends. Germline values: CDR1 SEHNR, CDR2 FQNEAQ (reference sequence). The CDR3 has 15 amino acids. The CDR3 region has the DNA TGTGCCAGCAGCCCGAGAGGGGTGTCCTACAATGAGCAGTTCTTC. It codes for CASSPRGVSYNEQFF.

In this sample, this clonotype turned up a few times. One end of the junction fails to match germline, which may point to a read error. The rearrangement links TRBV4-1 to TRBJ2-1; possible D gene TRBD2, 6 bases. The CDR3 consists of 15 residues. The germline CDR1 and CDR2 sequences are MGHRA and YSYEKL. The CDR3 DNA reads TGCGCCAGCAGACAAGGGACTTATTCCTACAATGAGCAGTTCTTC. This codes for CASRQGTYSYNEQFF.

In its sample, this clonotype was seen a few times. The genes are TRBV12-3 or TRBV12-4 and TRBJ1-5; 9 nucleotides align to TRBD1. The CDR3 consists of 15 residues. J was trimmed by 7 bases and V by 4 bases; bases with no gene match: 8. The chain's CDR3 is CASSSIGQGNQPQHF. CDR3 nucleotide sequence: TGTGCCAGCAGTTCTATTGGACAGGGGAACCAGCCCCAGCATTTT.